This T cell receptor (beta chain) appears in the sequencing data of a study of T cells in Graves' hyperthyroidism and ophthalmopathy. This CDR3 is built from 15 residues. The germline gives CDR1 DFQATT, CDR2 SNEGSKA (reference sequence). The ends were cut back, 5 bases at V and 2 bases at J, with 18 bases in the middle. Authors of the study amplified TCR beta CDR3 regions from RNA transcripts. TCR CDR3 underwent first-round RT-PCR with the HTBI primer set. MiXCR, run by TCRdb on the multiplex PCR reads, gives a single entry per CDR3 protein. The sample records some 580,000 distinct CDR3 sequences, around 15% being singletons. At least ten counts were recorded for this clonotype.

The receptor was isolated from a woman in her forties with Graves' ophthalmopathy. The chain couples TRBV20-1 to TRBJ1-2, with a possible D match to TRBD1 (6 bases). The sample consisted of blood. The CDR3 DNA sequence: TGCAGTGCTCAAGCAGGGGTCCCGCTAAACTATGGCTACACCTTC. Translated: CSAQAGVPLNYGYTF.